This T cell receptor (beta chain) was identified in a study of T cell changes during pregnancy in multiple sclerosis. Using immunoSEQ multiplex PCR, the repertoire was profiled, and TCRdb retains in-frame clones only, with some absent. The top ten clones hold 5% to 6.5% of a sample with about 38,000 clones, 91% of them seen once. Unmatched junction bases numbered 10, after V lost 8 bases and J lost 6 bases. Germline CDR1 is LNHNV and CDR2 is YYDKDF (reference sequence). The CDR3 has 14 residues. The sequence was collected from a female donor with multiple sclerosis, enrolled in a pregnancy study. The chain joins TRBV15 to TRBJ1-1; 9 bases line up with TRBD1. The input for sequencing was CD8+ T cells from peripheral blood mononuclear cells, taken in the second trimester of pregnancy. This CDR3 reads CATCTGGKTAEAFF. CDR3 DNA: TGTGCCACCTGTACAGGGGGCAAGACGGCTGAAGCTTTCTTT.